The rows below give T cell receptor beta chains drawn from one sample of a study of CD8+ T cells in alopecia areata. The data were produced by immunoSEQ multiplex PCR, yet TCRdb's version contains in-frame clones alone and is incomplete. Counted here are about 120,000 clones, around 56% occurring once; the ten biggest clones make up about 0.5%. The specimen comprised CD4+ T cells sorted from blood, sampled at week 4, from a patient treated with tofacitinib. Receptor source: a human donor with alopecia areata. Both conserved end residues are part of each CDR3. The order of the fields is D gene, CDR3 length, clone size, V gene, J gene, CDR3 protein, CDR3 DNA. The D gene is left open where the match is weak. Rows give clone size only sometimes, using once, few, many, or a class for an expanded clone.

d_gene: NA
len: 13
abundance: NA
v_gene: TRBV6-5
j_gene: TRBJ1-2
CDR3aa: CASTDGGGYGYTF
CDR3nt: TGTGCCAGCACCGACGGGGGAGGCTATGGCTACACCTTC

d_gene: NA
len: 14
abundance: NA
v_gene: TRBV7-2
j_gene: TRBJ2-3
CDR3aa: CASSPGPRTDTQYF
CDR3nt: TGTGCCAGCAGCCCAGGGCCCCGCACAGATACGCAGTATTTT

d_gene: TRBD2
len: 17
abundance: NA
v_gene: TRBV11-1
j_gene: TRBJ2-1
CDR3aa: CASSPLTGLAGENEQFF
CDR3nt: TGTGCCAGCAGCCCCCTCACCGGGCTAGCGGGAGAGAATGAGCAGTTCTTC

d_gene: NA
len: 14
abundance: few
v_gene: TRBV5-1
j_gene: TRBJ2-7
CDR3aa: CASSLEGSGYEQYF
CDR3nt: TGCGCCAGCAGCTTGGAAGGTAGCGGATACGAGCAGTACTTC

d_gene: NA
len: 12
abundance: NA
v_gene: TRBV7-9
j_gene: TRBJ1-4
CDR3aa: CASSAGNEKLFF
CDR3nt: TGTGCCAGCAGCGCGGGAAATGAAAAACTGTTTTTT

d_gene: TRBD2
len: 17
abundance: few
v_gene: TRBV19
j_gene: TRBJ2-2
CDR3aa: CASSIPPGGDDTGELFF
CDR3nt: TGTGCCAGTAGTATCCCCCCGGGAGGGGACGACACCGGGGAGCTGTTTTTT

d_gene: NA
len: 11
abundance: NA
v_gene: TRBV5-1
j_gene: TRBJ1-1
CDR3aa: CALGNHPEAFF
CDR3nt: TGCGCCTTGGGGAACCACCCTGAAGCTTTCTTT

d_gene: TRBD2
len: 15
abundance: few
v_gene: TRBV9
j_gene: TRBJ2-1
CDR3aa: CASGGIGGRYNEQFF
CDR3nt: TGTGCCAGCGGGGGGATCGGCGGGAGGTACAATGAGCAGTTCTTC

d_gene: NA
len: 16
abundance: NA
v_gene: TRBV9
j_gene: TRBJ2-5
CDR3aa: CASSVGLASEWETQYF
CDR3nt: TGTGCCAGCAGCGTAGGATTGGCTAGCGAGTGGGAGACCCAGTACTTC

d_gene: TRBD1
len: 11
abundance: many
v_gene: TRBV29-1
j_gene: TRBJ1-1
CDR3aa: CSSGQGPSAFF
CDR3nt: TGCAGCTCCGGACAGGGCCCGTCAGCTTTCTTT

d_gene: NA
len: 14
abundance: NA
v_gene: TRBV29-1
j_gene: TRBJ1-2
CDR3aa: CSGLTGMLNYGYTF
CDR3nt: TGCAGCGGCTTAACAGGGATGCTTAACTATGGCTACACCTTC

d_gene: TRBD1
len: 14
abundance: NA
v_gene: TRBV9
j_gene: TRBJ2-7
CDR3aa: CASSVHRDSYEQYF
CDR3nt: TGTGCCAGCAGCGTCCACCGGGACAGCTACGAGCAGTACTTC

d_gene: NA
len: 14
abundance: NA
v_gene: TRBV4-1
j_gene: TRBJ2-2
CDR3aa: CASSQDTRTGELFF
CDR3nt: TGCGCCAGCAGCCAAGATACAAGAACCGGGGAGCTGTTTTTT

d_gene: NA
len: 13
abundance: NA
v_gene: TRBV7-2
j_gene: TRBJ2-3
CDR3aa: CASSYKIADTQYF
CDR3nt: TGTGCCAGCAGCTACAAAATAGCAGATACGCAGTATTTT

d_gene: NA
len: 14
abundance: NA
v_gene: TRBV30
j_gene: TRBJ1-1
CDR3aa: CAWSNQGIGTEAFF
CDR3nt: TGTGCCTGGAGCAACCAGGGGATAGGCACTGAAGCTTTCTTT

d_gene: NA
len: 12
abundance: NA
v_gene: TRBV2
j_gene: TRBJ2-2
CDR3aa: CASSPNTGELFF
CDR3nt: TGTGCCAGCAGCCCCAACACCGGGGAGCTGTTTTTT

d_gene: NA
len: 11
abundance: NA
v_gene: TRBV29-1
j_gene: TRBJ2-7
CDR3aa: CSVAGAEEQYF
CDR3nt: TGCAGCGTTGCGGGAGCAGAAGAGCAGTACTTC

d_gene: NA
len: 12
abundance: NA
v_gene: TRBV10-2
j_gene: TRBJ2-7
CDR3aa: CASSDTVYEQYF
CDR3nt: TGCGCCAGCAGTGATACGGTTTACGAGCAGTACTTC

d_gene: NA
len: 12
abundance: NA
v_gene: TRBV5-1
j_gene: TRBJ2-5
CDR3aa: CASSLEFETQYF
CDR3nt: TGCGCCAGCAGCTTGGAATTCGAGACCCAGTACTTC

d_gene: NA
len: 16
abundance: NA
v_gene: TRBV14
j_gene: TRBJ2-5
CDR3aa: CASSQEDRGFQETQYF
CDR3nt: TGTGCCAGCAGCCAAGAGGATCGCGGTTTCCAAGAGACCCAGTACTTC

d_gene: NA
len: 14
abundance: NA
v_gene: TRBV27
j_gene: TRBJ2-1
CDR3aa: CASSSTTWDNEQFF
CDR3nt: TGTGCCAGCAGTTCGACAACCTGGGACAATGAGCAGTTCTTC

d_gene: NA
len: 12
abundance: NA
v_gene: TRBV29-1
j_gene: TRBJ1-1
CDR3aa: CSVEEGNTEAFF
CDR3nt: TGCAGCGTTGAGGAGGGGAACACTGAAGCTTTCTTT

d_gene: NA
len: 18
abundance: NA
v_gene: TRBV23-1
j_gene: TRBJ1-5
CDR3aa: CASSRCWRHRESHQPQHF
CDR3nt: TGCGCCAGCAGTCGTTGCTGGAGGCACAGGGAAAGCCATCAGCCCCAGCATTTT

d_gene: NA
len: 14
abundance: few
v_gene: TRBV4-1
j_gene: TRBJ1-1
CDR3aa: CASSQVKLNTEAFF
CDR3nt: TGCGCCAGCAGCCAAGTCAAACTGAACACTGAAGCTTTCTTT

d_gene: TRBD2
len: 19
abundance: NA
v_gene: TRBV27
j_gene: TRBJ2-2
CDR3aa: CASSLSGAQAGGHTGELFF
CDR3nt: TGTGCCAGCAGTTTATCAGGGGCGCAGGCGGGAGGTCACACCGGGGAGCTGTTTTTT

d_gene: NA
len: 15
abundance: few
v_gene: TRBV30
j_gene: TRBJ1-1
CDR3aa: CAWSVGHLADTEAFF
CDR3nt: TGTGCCTGGAGTGTTGGACACTTGGCTGACACTGAAGCTTTCTTT

d_gene: NA
len: 13
abundance: few
v_gene: TRBV29-1
j_gene: TRBJ2-1
CDR3aa: CSVEVSRGYEQFF
CDR3nt: TGCAGCGTTGAAGTTAGTCGGGGTTATGAGCAGTTCTTC

d_gene: NA
len: 16
abundance: NA
v_gene: TRBV4-2
j_gene: TRBJ2-1
CDR3aa: CASSQGAVGWPNEQFF
CDR3nt: TGTGCCAGCAGCCAAGGGGCTGTGGGCTGGCCTAATGAGCAGTTCTTC

d_gene: TRBD1
len: 17
abundance: few
v_gene: TRBV23-1
j_gene: TRBJ2-3
CDR3aa: CASSHWGQGMKADTQYF
CDR3nt: TGCGCCAGCAGTCACTGGGGACAGGGGATGAAGGCAGATACGCAGTATTTT

d_gene: TRBD1
len: 15
abundance: few
v_gene: TRBV6-1
j_gene: TRBJ1-1
CDR3aa: CASSGTGTGSTEAFF
CDR3nt: TGTGCCAGCAGTGGAACCGGGACAGGGAGCACTGAAGCTTTCTTT

d_gene: TRBD1
len: 13
abundance: once
v_gene: TRBV2
j_gene: TRBJ1-2
CDR3aa: CASSVRGGSGYTF
CDR3nt: TGTGCCAGCAGTGTAAGAGGGGGCTCTGGCTACACCTTC

d_gene: NA
len: 14
abundance: once
v_gene: TRBV11-2
j_gene: TRBJ1-2
CDR3aa: CASSLVQGGYGYTF
CDR3nt: TGTGCCAGCAGCTTAGTGCAGGGAGGCTATGGCTACACCTTC

d_gene: TRBD1
len: 12
abundance: NA
v_gene: TRBV29-1
j_gene: TRBJ1-2
CDR3aa: CSAGQAEYGYTF
CDR3nt: TGCAGCGCTGGACAGGCTGAATATGGCTACACCTTC

d_gene: NA
len: 14
abundance: few
v_gene: TRBV29-1
j_gene: TRBJ1-1
CDR3aa: CSVRPPGALAEAFF
CDR3nt: TGCAGCGTTCGCCCGCCCGGGGCTCTGGCTGAAGCTTTCTTT

d_gene: NA
len: 16
abundance: NA
v_gene: TRBV5-4
j_gene: TRBJ1-2
CDR3aa: CASSDRTVTANYGYTF
CDR3nt: TGTGCCAGCAGCGATCGGACAGTGACTGCTAACTATGGCTACACCTTC

d_gene: NA
len: 12
abundance: NA
v_gene: TRBV10-2
j_gene: TRBJ2-5
CDR3aa: CASSVALETQYF
CDR3nt: TGCGCCAGCAGTGTAGCTTTAGAGACCCAGTACTTC

d_gene: NA
len: 14
abundance: NA
v_gene: TRBV5-1
j_gene: TRBJ1-6
CDR3aa: CASSYNGAGSPLHF
CDR3nt: TGCGCCAGCAGCTACAACGGGGCGGGTTCACCCCTCCACTTT

d_gene: NA
len: 14
abundance: NA
v_gene: TRBV7-2
j_gene: TRBJ1-5
CDR3aa: CASSLLGGGQPQHF
CDR3nt: TGTGCCAGCAGCTTACTCGGGGGCGGCCAGCCCCAGCATTTT

d_gene: NA
len: 16
abundance: NA
v_gene: TRBV7-9
j_gene: TRBJ1-3
CDR3aa: CASRIRGAESGNTIYF
CDR3nt: TGTGCCAGCAGAATTAGAGGCGCGGAGTCTGGAAACACCATATATTTT

d_gene: NA
len: 16
abundance: NA
v_gene: TRBV28
j_gene: TRBJ2-7
CDR3aa: CASSLLGAGGTYEQYF
CDR3nt: TGTGCCAGCAGTTTACTCGGGGCAGGAGGGACCTACGAGCAGTACTTC

d_gene: NA
len: 13
abundance: NA
v_gene: TRBV15
j_gene: TRBJ2-1
CDR3aa: CATSRDVGKEQFF
CDR3nt: TGTGCCACCAGCAGAGATGTAGGCAAGGAGCAGTTCTTC

d_gene: NA
len: 15
abundance: NA
v_gene: TRBV29-1
j_gene: TRBJ2-2
CDR3aa: CSVRRGQRNTGELFF
CDR3nt: TGCAGCGTGAGGAGGGGACAGAGGAACACCGGGGAGCTGTTTTTT

d_gene: NA
len: 12
abundance: NA
v_gene: TRBV5-1
j_gene: TRBJ1-6
CDR3aa: CASSFNNSPLHF
CDR3nt: TGCGCCAGCAGCTTTAATAATTCACCCCTCCACTTT

d_gene: NA
len: 15
abundance: NA
v_gene: TRBV5-6
j_gene: TRBJ1-2
CDR3aa: CASSLRRPTDYGYTF
CDR3nt: TGTGCCAGCAGCTTGCGAAGGCCCACCGACTATGGCTACACCTTC

d_gene: NA
len: 15
abundance: NA
v_gene: TRBV18
j_gene: TRBJ1-4
CDR3aa: CASSPEGNPSEKLFF
CDR3nt: TGTGCCAGCTCACCGGAGGGGAATCCGTCTGAAAAACTGTTTTTT

d_gene: NA
len: 14
abundance: NA
v_gene: TRBV4-1
j_gene: TRBJ2-5
CDR3aa: CASSQGDLGETQYF
CDR3nt: TGCGCCAGCAGCCAAGGAGACCTCGGAGAGACCCAGTACTTC

d_gene: NA
len: 12
abundance: NA
v_gene: TRBV29-1
j_gene: TRBJ1-2
CDR3aa: CSVRTDRRGYTF
CDR3nt: TGCAGCGTTCGCACTGACAGACGCGGCTACACCTTC

d_gene: NA
len: 14
abundance: NA
v_gene: TRBV7-9
j_gene: TRBJ2-5
CDR3aa: CASSLMSYQETQYF
CDR3nt: TGTGCCAGCAGCTTAATGTCATACCAAGAGACCCAGTACTTC

d_gene: TRBD1
len: 14
abundance: NA
v_gene: TRBV30
j_gene: TRBJ1-6
CDR3aa: CAWSWDRSSSPLHF
CDR3nt: TGTGCCTGGAGTTGGGACAGGTCATCTTCACCCCTCCACTTT

d_gene: NA
len: 14
abundance: NA
v_gene: TRBV5-1
j_gene: TRBJ1-5
CDR3aa: CASSLGDKGQPQHF
CDR3nt: TGCGCCAGCAGCTTGGGGGACAAGGGTCAGCCCCAGCATTTT

d_gene: NA
len: 16
abundance: NA
v_gene: TRBV7-3
j_gene: TRBJ2-7
CDR3aa: CASSLTPNPDQYEQYF
CDR3nt: TGTGCCAGCAGCTTAACCCCGAACCCAGATCAATACGAGCAGTACTTC

d_gene: NA
len: 15
abundance: NA
v_gene: TRBV29-1
j_gene: TRBJ2-5
CDR3aa: CSVEGPGFPLGAQYF
CDR3nt: TGCAGCGTTGAGGGGCCGGGTTTCCCTTTAGGGGCCCAGTACTTC

d_gene: TRBD2
len: 16
abundance: NA
v_gene: TRBV19
j_gene: TRBJ2-4
CDR3aa: CASSISNGRARSIQYF
CDR3nt: TGTGCCAGTAGTATATCTAATGGGAGGGCCCGAAGCATTCAGTACTTC

d_gene: NA
len: 10
abundance: NA
v_gene: TRBV29-1
j_gene: TRBJ2-7
CDR3aa: CSVTDYEQYF
CDR3nt: TGCAGCGTTACCGACTACGAGCAGTACTTC